A single sample gave rise to the 11 T cell receptor beta chains below, sequenced in a study of graft-versus-host responses after intestinal transplantation. Libraries were prepared by immunoSEQ multiplex PCR; TCRdb keeps only in-frame clonotypes and omits some of them. The repertoire holds 77,000 or so clones, with about 90% as singletons. Specimen: PBMCs, collected 98 days after intestinal transplantation. Receptor source: a human patient who received an intestinal transplant, so some T cells may come from the graft donor.

The gene calls are TRBV11-1 and TRBJ2-1, with 12 bases lining up with TRBD2. Trimming cost V 1 base and J 1 base; bases outside gene matches: 5. The CDR3 contains 18 residues. CDR1 and CDR2 from the germline V gene are SGHAT and FQDESV (reference sequence). This CDR3 reads CASSLGLAGGLSYNEQFF. The DNA of the CDR3 is TGTGCCAGCAGCTTAGGGCTAGCGGGAGGGCTGTCCTACAATGAGCAGTTCTTC.

The CDR3 sequence: CASSYLAGGLNEQFF. DNA for the CDR3: TGTGCCAGCAGTTACCTGGCGGGGGGTCTCAATGAGCAGTTCTTC. The chain uses TRBV6-6 and TRBJ2-1, with 8 bases identical to TRBD2. V trimming: 2 bases; J trimming: 6 bases; junction bases outside the gene matches: 6. The length of the CDR3 is 15 residues. Germline CDR1 MNHNY, CDR2 SVGAGI (reference sequence).

The table lists this clone with a few counts. V is TRBV7-3 and J is TRBJ2-2; TRBD2 is a possible D gene (5 bases). The CDR3 runs to 14 residues. V lost 6 bases, J lost 6 bases, and 14 bases lay in between. Germline loops: CDR1 SGHTA, CDR2 FQGTGA. The CDR3 region has the DNA TGTGCCAGCAGTCTAGCCCTAGTTTCCGGGGAGCTGTTTTTT. Translating it yields CASSLALVSGELFF.

This chain connects TRBV6-5 to TRBJ2-7, with 10 bases matching TRBD1. The CDR3 runs 15 residues. V shed 6 bases, J shed 3 bases, and the junction held 8 bases outside the gene matches. The V gene's germline CDR1 is MNHEY and CDR2 SVGAGI. This CDR3 reads CASSPGQGLIYEQYF. The CDR3 DNA reads as TGTGCCAGCAGCCCGGGACAGGGGTTAATCTACGAGCAGTACTTC.

This sequence joins TRBV2 and TRBJ1-5, with unresolved D. The CDR3 totals 12 residues. V lost 6 bases to trimming and J lost 4 bases, with 7 bases between them. CDR1 and CDR2 from the germline V gene are SNHLY and FYNNEI. CDR3 nucleotides: TGTGCCAGCAGCGCCTCTAATCAGCCCCAGCATTTT. Its translation: CASSASNQPQHF.

The chain has TRBV15 and TRBJ2-7; maybe TRBD1 (5 bases). This CDR3 is built from 18 residues. With 0 bases removed from V and 0 bases from J, the gap between germline ends came to 18 bases. Germline V gene sequence: CDR1 LNHNV, CDR2 YYDKDF (reference sequence). CDR3 amino acids: CATSRDPRQSKLSYEQYF. CDR3 coding DNA: TGTGCCACCAGCAGAGATCCCCGACAGAGTAAGCTCTCCTACGAGCAGTACTTC. The full variable domain, its missing parts supplied by reference TRBV15 and TRBJ2-7, is DAMVIQNPRYQVTQFGKPVTLSCSQTLNHNVMYWYQQKSSQAPKLLFHYYDKDFNNEADTPDNFQSRRPNTSFCFLDIRSPGLGDTAMYLCATSRDPRQSKLSYEQYFGPGTRLTVT.

This clone came up once. The J gene is TRBJ2-5, the V gene TRBV7-6; 7 bases agree with TRBD1. The CDR3 consists of 15 residues. The germline gives CDR1 SGHVS, CDR2 FNYEAQ. With 1 base clipped from V and 2 bases from J, the junction kept 4 bases outside the gene matches. CDR3 sequence (DNA): TGTGCCAGCAGCTTAGGATGGGACAGTCAAGAGACCCAGTACTTC. It specifies CASSLGWDSQETQYF.

This chain uses TRBV4-2 with TRBJ2-1; 10 bases fit TRBD2. The CDR3 is 17 amino acids. Germline loops: CDR1 LGHNA, CDR2 YNFKEQ. V shed 4 bases and J 2 bases; nucleotides not matched to a gene: 8. This chain's CDR3 is CASSPTRGTSAYNEQFF. CDR3 DNA: TGTGCCAGCAGCCCTACACGGGGGACTAGCGCCTACAATGAGCAGTTCTTC.

This clone was found a few times. The chain joins TRBV11-3 to TRBJ1-5; D is undetermined. The CDR3 runs 13 residues. V was shortened by 2 bases and J by 1 base, with 3 bases between the two germline ends. Germline lookup yields CDR1 SGHNT and CDR2 YENEEA. The CDR3 nucleotides read TGTGCCAGCAGCTTACAGAGCAATCAGCCCCAGCATTTT. Translating it yields CASSLQSNQPQHF.

J is TRBJ2-4 and V is TRBV6-1, with D possibly TRBD1 on 5 matching bases. Germline V CDR1 and CDR2: MNHNS, SASEGT. V lost 2 bases to trimming and J lost 6 bases, with 14 bases between them. The CDR3 has 15 residues. The CDR3 reads CASSERSGWGNIQYF. Written as DNA, the CDR3 is TGTGCCAGCAGTGAAAGGTCAGGGTGGGGAAACATTCAGTACTTC.

The chain carries TRBV7-2 and TRBJ2-7; D uncertain. Between the trimmed V and J ends, which lost 1 base and 5 bases, there was a span of 6 bases. This CDR3 is 12 amino acids long. Germline assignment: CDR1 SGHTA and CDR2 FQGNSA. The CDR3 is CASSLVGHEQYF. DNA for the CDR3: TGTGCCAGCAGCTTAGTAGGTCACGAGCAGTACTTC.